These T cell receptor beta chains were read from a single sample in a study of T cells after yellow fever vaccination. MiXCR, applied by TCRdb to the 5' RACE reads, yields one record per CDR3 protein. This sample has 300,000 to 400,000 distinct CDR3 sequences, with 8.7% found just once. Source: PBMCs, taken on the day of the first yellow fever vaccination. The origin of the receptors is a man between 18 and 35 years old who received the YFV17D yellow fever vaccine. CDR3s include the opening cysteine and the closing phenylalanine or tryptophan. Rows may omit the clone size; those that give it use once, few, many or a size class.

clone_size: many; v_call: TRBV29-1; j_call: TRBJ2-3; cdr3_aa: CSVEAGREQYF
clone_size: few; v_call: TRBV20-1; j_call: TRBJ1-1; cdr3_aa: CSARLATMKAFF
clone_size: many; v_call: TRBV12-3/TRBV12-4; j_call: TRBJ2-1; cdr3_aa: CASSPTGGRGNEQFF
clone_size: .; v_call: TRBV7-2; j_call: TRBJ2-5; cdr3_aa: CASSLNGQFAETQYF
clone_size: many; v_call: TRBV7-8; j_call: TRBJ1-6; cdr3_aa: CASSYRESSYNSPLHF
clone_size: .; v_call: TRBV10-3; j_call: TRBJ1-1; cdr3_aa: CAISDREMNTEAFF
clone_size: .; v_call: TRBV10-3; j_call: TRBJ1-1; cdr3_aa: CAISEEVTEAFF
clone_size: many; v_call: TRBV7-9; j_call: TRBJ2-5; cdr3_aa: CASSDPLETQYF
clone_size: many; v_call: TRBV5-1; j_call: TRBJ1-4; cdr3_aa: CASSLVTDGNEKLFF
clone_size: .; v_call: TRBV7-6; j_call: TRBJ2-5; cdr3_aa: CASSLSFRAQKETQYF
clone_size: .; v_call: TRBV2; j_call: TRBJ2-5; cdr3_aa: CASRFSGGRETQYF
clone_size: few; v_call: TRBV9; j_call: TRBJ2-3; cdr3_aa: CASGQGSGTFTQYF
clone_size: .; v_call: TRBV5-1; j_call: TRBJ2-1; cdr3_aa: CASSIQPREGNEQFF
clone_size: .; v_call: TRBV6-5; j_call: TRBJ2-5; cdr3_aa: CASSYSPSQETQYF
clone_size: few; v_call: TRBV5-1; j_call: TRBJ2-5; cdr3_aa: CASSGIRDRRRETQYF
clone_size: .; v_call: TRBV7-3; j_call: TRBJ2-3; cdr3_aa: CASSLSGTHTDTQYF
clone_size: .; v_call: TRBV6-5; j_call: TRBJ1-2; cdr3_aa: CASRSGAGYTF
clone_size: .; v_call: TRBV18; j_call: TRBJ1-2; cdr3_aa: CASSPRVSDKGYTF
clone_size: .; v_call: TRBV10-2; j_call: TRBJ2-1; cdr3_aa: CASSDRGQGVAYNEQFF
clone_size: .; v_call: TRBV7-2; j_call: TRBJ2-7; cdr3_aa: CASRFYGTGGHEQYF
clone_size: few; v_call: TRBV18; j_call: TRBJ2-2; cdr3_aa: CASSPVAGMYTGELFF
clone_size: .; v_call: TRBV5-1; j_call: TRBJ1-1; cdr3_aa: CASSLWTRVGGTEAFF
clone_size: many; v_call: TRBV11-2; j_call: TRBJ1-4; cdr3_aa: CASSFVGTNEKLFF
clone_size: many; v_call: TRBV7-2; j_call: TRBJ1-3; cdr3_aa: CASREAGGFGNTIYF
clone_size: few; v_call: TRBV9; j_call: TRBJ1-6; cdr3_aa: CASSASGGSPLHF
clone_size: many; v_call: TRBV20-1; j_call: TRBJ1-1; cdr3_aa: CSARRRANTEAFF
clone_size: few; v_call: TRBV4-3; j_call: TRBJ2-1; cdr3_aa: CASSQELGKQFF
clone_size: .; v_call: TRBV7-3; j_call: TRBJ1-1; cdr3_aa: CASSFSRGLTEAFF
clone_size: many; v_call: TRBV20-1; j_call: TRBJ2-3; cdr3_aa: CSASPTRNTQYF
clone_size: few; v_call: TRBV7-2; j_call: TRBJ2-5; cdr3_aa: CASSSDRVWYQETQYF
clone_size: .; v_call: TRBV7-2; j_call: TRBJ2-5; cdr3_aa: CASSLGGNALGPETQYF
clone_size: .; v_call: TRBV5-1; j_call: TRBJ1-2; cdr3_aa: CASSLARESGYTF
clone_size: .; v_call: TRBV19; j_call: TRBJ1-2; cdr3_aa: CASSIGQGSSYGYTF
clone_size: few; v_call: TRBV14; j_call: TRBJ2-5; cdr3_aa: CASSQTSGAMWETQYF
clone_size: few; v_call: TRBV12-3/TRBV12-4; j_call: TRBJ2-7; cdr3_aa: CASSPGGEFPYEQYF
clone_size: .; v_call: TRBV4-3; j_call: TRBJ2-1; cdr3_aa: CASSPPGSDEQFF
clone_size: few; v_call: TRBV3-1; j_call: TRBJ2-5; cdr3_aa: CASSQPTGAETQYF
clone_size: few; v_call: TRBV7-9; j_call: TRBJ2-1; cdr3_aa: CASSPRGQQDNEQFF
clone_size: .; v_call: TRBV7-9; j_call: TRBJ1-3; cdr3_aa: CASSLVGRGLGNTIYF
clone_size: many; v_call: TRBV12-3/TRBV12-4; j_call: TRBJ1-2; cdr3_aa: CASSPGGGYTF
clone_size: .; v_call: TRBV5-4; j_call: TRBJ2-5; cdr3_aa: CASSLEARGETQYF
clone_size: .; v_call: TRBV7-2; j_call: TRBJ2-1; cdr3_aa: CASSLAYPGSVMYNEQFF
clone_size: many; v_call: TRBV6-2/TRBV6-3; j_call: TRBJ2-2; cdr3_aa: CASSGTSSDTGELFF
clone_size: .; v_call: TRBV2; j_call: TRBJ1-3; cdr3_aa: CASRYPGISSTIYF
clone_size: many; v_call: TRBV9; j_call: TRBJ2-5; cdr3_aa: CASSAGTSGLVGETQYF